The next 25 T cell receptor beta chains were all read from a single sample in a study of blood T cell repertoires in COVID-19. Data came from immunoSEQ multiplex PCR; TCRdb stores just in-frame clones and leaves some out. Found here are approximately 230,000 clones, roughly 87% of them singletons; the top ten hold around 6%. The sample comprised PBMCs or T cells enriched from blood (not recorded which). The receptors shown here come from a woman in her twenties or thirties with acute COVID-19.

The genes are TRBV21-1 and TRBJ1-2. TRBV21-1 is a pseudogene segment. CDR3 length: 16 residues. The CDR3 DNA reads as TGTGCCAGCAGCAAAGGGACGGGGGAGCCTAACTATGGCTACACCTTC. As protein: CASSKGTGEPNYGYTF.

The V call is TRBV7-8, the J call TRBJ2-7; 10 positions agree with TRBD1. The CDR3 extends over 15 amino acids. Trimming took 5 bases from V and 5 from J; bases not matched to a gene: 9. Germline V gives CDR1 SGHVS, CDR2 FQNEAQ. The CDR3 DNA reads TGTGCCAGCAGCAGACCGGGACAGGGGCGTAACGAGCAGTACTTC. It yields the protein CASSRPGQGRNEQYF.

CDR3: CASYGQVEGYTF. CDR3 sequence (DNA): TGTGCCAGCTATGGGCAGGTTGAGGGCTACACCTTC. The chain employs TRBV28 and TRBJ1-2; D remains unclear. Germline loops: CDR1 MDHEN, CDR2 SYDVKM. V was trimmed by 8 bases and J by 8 bases, leaving 15 bases between them. The CDR3 sequence is 12 residues long.

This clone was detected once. The CDR3 DNA follows: TGTGCCAGCAGCTTCGGGAGTCGGGGAGATACGCAGTATTTT. This sequence encodes CASSFGSRGDTQYF. V and J are TRBV5-4 and TRBJ2-3; tentative D call: TRBD2 (6 bases). The CDR3 is 14 amino acids. Trimming left V 2 bases short and J 5 bases short, with 12 bases between. In germline, CDR1 is SGHNT, CDR2 YYREEE (reference sequence).

The CDR3 DNA follows: TGTGCCAGCAGCCCCCGTGAAGTCCAGGTTGGGGGCTACACCTTC. Translated: CASSPREVQVGGYTF. The V call is TRBV4-2, the J call TRBJ1-2; D is unclear. Germline V lookup: CDR1 LGHNA, CDR2 YNFKEQ. The CDR3 runs to 15 residues. Trimming cost V 4 bases and J 8 bases, with 20 bases left between them.

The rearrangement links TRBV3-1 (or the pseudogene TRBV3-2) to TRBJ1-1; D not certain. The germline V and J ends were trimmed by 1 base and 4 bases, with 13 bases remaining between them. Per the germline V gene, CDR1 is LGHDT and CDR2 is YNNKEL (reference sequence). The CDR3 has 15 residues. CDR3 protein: CASSQGVVGSTEAFF. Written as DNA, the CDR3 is TGTGCCAGCAGCCAAGGGGTGGTGGGCAGCACTGAAGCTTTCTTT.

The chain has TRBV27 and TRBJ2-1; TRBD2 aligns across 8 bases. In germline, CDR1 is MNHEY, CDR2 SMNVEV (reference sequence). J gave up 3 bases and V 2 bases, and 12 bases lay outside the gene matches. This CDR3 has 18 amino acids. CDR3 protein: CASSLAPERESLYNEQFF. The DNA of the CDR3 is TGTGCCAGCAGTTTAGCCCCTGAGCGGGAGTCCCTCTACAATGAGCAGTTCTTC.

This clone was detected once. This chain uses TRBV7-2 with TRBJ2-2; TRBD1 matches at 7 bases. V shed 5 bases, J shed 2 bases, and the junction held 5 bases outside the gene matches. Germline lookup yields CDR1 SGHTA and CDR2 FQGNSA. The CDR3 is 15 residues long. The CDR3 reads CASSTRQGNTGELFF. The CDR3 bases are TGTGCCAGCAGCACACGACAGGGTAACACCGGGGAGCTGTTTTTT.

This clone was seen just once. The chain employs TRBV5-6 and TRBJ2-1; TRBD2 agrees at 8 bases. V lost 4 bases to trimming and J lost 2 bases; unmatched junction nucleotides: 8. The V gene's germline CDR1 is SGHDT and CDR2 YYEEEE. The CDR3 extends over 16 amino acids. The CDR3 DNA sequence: TGTGCCAGCAGCGGGAGCGGGAGCTGGGCCTACAATGAGCAGTTCTTC. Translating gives CASSGSGSWAYNEQFF.

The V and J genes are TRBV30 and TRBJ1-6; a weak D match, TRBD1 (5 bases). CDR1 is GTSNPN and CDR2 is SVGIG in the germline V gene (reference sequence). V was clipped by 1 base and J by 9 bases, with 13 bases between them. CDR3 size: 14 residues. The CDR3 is CAWSEGTGGSPLHF. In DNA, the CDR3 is TGTGCCTGGAGTGAAGGGACGGGAGGTTCACCCCTCCACTTT.

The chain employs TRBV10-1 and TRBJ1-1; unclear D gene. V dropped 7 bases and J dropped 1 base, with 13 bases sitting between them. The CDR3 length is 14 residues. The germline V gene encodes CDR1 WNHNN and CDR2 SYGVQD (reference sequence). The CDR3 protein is CASKGREGNTEAFF. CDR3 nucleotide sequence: TGCGCCAGCAAGGGAAGGGAGGGGAACACTGAAGCTTTCTTT.

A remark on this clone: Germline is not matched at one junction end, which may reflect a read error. In DNA form, the CDR3 reads TGTGCCAGCAGCTTGAGGGGCCAGGTTGCCGCCTTC. This sequence encodes CASSLRGQVAAF. The genes are TRBV5-5 and TRBJ1-2; D possibly corresponds to TRBD1 (5 bases). The CDR3 is 12 amino acids. Germline assignment: CDR1 SGHKS and CDR2 YYEKEE (reference sequence).

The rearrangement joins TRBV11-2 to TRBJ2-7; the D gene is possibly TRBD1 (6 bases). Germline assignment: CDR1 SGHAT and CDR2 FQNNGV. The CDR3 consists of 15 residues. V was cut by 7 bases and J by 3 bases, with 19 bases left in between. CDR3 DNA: TGTGCCAGCAAAAACTTACAGGGTCCCTACTACGAGCAGTACTTC. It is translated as CASKNLQGPYYEQYF.

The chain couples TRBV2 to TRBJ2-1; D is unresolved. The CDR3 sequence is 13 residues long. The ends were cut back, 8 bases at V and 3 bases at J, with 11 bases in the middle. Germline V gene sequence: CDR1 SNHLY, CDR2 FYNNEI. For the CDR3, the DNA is TGTGCCAGCTACCTAGGAAGCTACAATGAGCAGTTCTTC. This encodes CASYLGSYNEQFF.

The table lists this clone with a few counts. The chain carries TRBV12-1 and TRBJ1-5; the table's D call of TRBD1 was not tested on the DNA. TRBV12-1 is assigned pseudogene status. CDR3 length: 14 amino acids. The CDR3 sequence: CASSYRDRGQPQHF. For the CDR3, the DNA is TGTGCCAGCAGCTACCGGGACAGAGGACAGCCCCAGCATTTT.

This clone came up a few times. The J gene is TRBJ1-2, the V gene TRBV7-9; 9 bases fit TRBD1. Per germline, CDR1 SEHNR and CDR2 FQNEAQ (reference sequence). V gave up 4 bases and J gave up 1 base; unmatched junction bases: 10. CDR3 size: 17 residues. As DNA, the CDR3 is TGTGCCAGCAGCTCCACCTTGGGACAGGGCCTTAACTATGGCTACACCTTC. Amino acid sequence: CASSSTLGQGLNYGYTF.

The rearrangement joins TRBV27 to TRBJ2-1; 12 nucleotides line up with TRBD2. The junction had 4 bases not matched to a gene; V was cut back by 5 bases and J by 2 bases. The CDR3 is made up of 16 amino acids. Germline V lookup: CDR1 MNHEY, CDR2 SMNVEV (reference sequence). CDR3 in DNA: TGTGCCAGCAGTGTCAGACTAGCGGGGGCCTACAATGAGCAGTTCTTC. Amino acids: CASSVRLAGAYNEQFF.

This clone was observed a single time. The CDR3 DNA is TGTGCCAGCAGCCAAGGAGAGGCGGGGGTGAGCGCAGATACGCAGTATTTT. Translating it yields CASSQGEAGVSADTQYF. The V call is TRBV3-1 (or the pseudogene TRBV3-2), the J call TRBJ2-3, with TRBD2 matching 7 bases. The CDR3 is 17 amino acids. Germline V gene sequence: CDR1 LGHDT, CDR2 YNNKEL (reference sequence). J was trimmed by 4 bases and V by 1 base; bases with no gene match: 11.

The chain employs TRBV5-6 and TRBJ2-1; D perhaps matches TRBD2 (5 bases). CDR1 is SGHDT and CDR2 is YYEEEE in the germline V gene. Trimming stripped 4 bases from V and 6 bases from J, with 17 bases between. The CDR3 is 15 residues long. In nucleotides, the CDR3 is TGTGCCAGCAGCGCGACACTAGGAGGACTCAATGAGCAGTTCTTC. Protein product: CASSATLGGLNEQFF.

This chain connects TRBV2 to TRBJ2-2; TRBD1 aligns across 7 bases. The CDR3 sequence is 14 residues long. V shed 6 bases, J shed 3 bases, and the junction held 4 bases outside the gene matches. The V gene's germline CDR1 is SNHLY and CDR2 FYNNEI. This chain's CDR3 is CASSSGQYTGELFF. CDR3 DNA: TGTGCCAGCAGCTCGGGACAGTACACCGGGGAGCTGTTTTTT.

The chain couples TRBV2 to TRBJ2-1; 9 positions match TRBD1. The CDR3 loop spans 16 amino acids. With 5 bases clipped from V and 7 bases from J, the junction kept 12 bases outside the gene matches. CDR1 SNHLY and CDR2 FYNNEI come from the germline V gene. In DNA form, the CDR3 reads TGTGCCAGCAGTCCCGTCGCCGGGACAGGGAATAATGAGCAGTTCTTC. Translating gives CASSPVAGTGNNEQFF.

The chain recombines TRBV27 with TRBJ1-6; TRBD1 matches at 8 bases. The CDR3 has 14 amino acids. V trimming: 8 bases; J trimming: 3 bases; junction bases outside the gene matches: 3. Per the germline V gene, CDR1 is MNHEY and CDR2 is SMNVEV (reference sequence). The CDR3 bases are TGTGCCAGCCGAACAGGGGGCTATAATTCACCCCTCCACTTT. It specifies CASRTGGYNSPLHF.

This chain's CDR3 is CASTRTGSNQPQHF. DNA of the CDR3: TGTGCCAGCACCCGGACAGGGAGCAATCAGCCCCAGCATTTT. The chain has TRBV7-4 and TRBJ1-5; TRBD1 matches at 8 bases. Per the germline V gene, CDR1 is SGHVT and CDR2 is SQSDAQ. The CDR3 has 14 amino acids. V shed 7 bases, J shed 1 base, and the junction held 3 bases outside the gene matches.

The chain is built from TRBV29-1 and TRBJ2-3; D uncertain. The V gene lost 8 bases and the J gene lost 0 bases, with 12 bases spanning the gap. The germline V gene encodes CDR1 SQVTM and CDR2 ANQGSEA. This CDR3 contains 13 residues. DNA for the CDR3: TGCAGCTTTTCGTCCTCTAGCACAGATACGCAGTATTTT. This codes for CSFSSSSTDTQYF.

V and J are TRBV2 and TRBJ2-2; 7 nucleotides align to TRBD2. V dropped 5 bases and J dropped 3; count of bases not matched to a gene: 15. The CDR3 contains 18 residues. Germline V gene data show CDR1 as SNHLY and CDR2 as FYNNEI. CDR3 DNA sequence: TGTGCCAGCAGTCACCAAGCCGGGAGCGGGGCCTACACCGGGGAGCTGTTTTTT. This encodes CASSHQAGSGAYTGELFF.